What follows describes a single TCR beta chain. This entry comes from a study of T-cell reconstitution after alpha-beta-depleted transplantation in children. Between the trimmed V and J ends, which lost 4 bases and 4 bases, there was a span of 9 bases. There are 14 residues in the CDR3. From germline, CDR1 is KGHDR and CDR2 SFDVKD. Unique molecular identifiers featured in how the TCRbeta library was prepared. In TCRdb, the PCR reads were re-called with MiXCR into one record per CDR3 protein. The sample carries 420,000 or so distinct CDR3 sequences, approximately 11% recorded once. The rearrangement links TRBV24-1 to TRBJ2-2, with D possibly being TRBD1 or TRBD2 (5 bases each). Sequenced material: PBMCs from the stem cell graft donor, taken from the stem cell graft. The clonotype was recovered from a human donor who donated a stem cell graft to a child with acute myeloid leukemia. The CDR3 nucleotides read TGTGCCACCAGTGAAGCAGGGAGCACCGGGGAGCTGTTTTTT. Translated: CATSEAGSTGELFF.